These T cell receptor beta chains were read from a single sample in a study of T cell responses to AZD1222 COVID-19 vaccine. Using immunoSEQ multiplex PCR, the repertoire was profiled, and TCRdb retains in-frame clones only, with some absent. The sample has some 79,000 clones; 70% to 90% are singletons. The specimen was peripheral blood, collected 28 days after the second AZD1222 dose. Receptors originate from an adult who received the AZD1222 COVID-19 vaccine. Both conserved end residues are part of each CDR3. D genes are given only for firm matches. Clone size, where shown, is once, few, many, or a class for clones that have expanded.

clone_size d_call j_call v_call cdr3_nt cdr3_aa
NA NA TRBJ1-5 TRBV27 TGTGCCAGCAGTTTATCGAGGAATAGCAATCAGCCCCAGCATTTT CASSLSRNSNQPQHF
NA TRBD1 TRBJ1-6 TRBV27 TGTGCCAGCATGCCGACAGGGGGAAGGTCATATTATAATTCACCCCTCCACTTT CASMPTGGRSYYNSPLHF
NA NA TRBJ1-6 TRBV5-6 TGTGCCAGCAGCTTGTCTTTGAACTCCTATAATTCACCCCTCCACTTT CASSLSLNSYNSPLHF
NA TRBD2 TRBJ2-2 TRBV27 TGTGCCAGCACCACGGGACTAGCGGGAAACACCGGGGAGCTGTTTTTT CASTTGLAGNTGELFF
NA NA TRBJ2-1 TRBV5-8 TGTGCCAGCAGCTTGATACAGGGACTCTACAATGAGCAGTTCTTC CASSLIQGLYNEQFF
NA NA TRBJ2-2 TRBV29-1 TGCAGCGCTGAGTATAACACGCGAACCGGGGAGCTGTTTTTT CSAEYNTRTGELFF
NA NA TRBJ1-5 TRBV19 TGTGCCAGTAGTGAGGGTCGCAATCAGCCCCAGCATTTT CASSEGRNQPQHF
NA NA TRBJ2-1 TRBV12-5 TGTGCTAGTGGTTTCAGAGGAATCGACATGAGCGAGCAGTTCTTC CASGFRGIDMSEQFF
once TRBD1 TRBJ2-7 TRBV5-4 TGTGCCAGCAGACCCGACAGGGCTCAGTACGAGCAGTACTTC CASRPDRAQYEQYF
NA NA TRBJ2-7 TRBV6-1 TGTGCCAGCAGTGATTGGGGTCAGGCTTACGAGCAGTACTTC CASSDWGQAYEQYF
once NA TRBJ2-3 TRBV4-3 TGCGCCAGCAGCCAAGGCGGCCTCCAAAGGACTAGCACAGATACGCAGTATTTT CASSQGGLQRTSTDTQYF
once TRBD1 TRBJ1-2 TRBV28 TGTGCCAGCAGTTCGACAGGGGACCTTTTCTATGGCTACACCTTC CASSSTGDLFYGYTF
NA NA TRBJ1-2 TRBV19 TGTGCCAGTAGTATAGTTTTGGGTTCTAACTATGGCTACACCTTC CASSIVLGSNYGYTF
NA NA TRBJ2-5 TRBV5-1 TGCGCCAGCAGCTTGGTTGGGGAGTTTGGAGAGACCCAGTACTTC CASSLVGEFGETQYF
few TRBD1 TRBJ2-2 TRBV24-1 TGTGCCACCAGTGATTTGTACCCCGGGACAGGTATTACTGCACCGCACACCGGGGAGCTGTTTTTT CATSDLYPGTGITAPHTGELFF
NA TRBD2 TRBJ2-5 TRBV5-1 TGCGCCAGAAGGACGCGTGGCGGGGGGCCTCAAGAGACCCAGTACTTC CARRTRGGGPQETQYF